This record concerns one T cell receptor (beta chain) sequence. Antigen specificity is unknown. This entry belongs to a study of OX40 agonist ivuxolimab in advanced cancers. Profiled with immunoSEQ multiplex PCR; TCRdb holds only in-frame clones, not every one. The sample has approximately 6,000 clones; about 90% are singletons. Overall study results and limits: CD8+ T cells (on average) carried more expanded clones than CD4+ T cells. In the 0.1 to 3.0 mg/kg range, CD4+ and CD8+ blood T cells had expanded clonally by week 6.

J gave up 6 bases and V 5 bases, and 6 bases lay outside the gene matches. CDR3 length equals 15 residues. Germline CDR1 reads MGHRA; CDR2 reads YSYEKL. The TCR was taken from an adult with an advanced solid tumor such as melanoma, head and neck, liver or kidney cancer. The chain uses TRBV4-1 and TRBJ2-3; 12 bases align to TRBD2. The sample in question was CD4+ or CD8+ T cells sorted from blood, obtained in a trial of the OX40 agonist ivuxolimab. The CDR3 DNA reads as TGCGCCAGCAGCAACCTAGCGGGAGGGCCTGATACGCAGTATTTT. Residues: CASSNLAGGPDTQYF.